These 3 T cell receptor beta chains share one sample of origin, sequenced in a study of T cells in Graves' hyperthyroidism and ophthalmopathy. It was RNA transcripts that yielded the amplified TCR beta CDR3 regions. HTBI primers were employed in a first-round RT-PCR of the TCR CDR3. TCRdb reanalysed the multiplex PCR reads using MiXCR and keeps one entry per CDR3 protein. This table has approximately 420,000 distinct CDR3 sequences, roughly an eighth appearing once. What was sequenced was blood. All receptors derive from a young woman with Graves' hyperthyroidism.

This clonotype was counted between two and nine times. A much more abundant neighbour one base away suggests this may be a read error. The chain links TRBV7-8 to TRBJ2-5; no definite D call. This CDR3 has 12 amino acids. Between the trimmed V and J ends, which lost 2 bases and 3 bases, there was a span of 4 bases. Looked up from germline, CDR1 is SGHVS and CDR2 is FQNEAQ. The CDR3 DNA reads as TGTGCCAGCAGCTTATTGGAAGAGACCCAGTACTTC. This encodes CASSLLEETQYF.

This clonotype was recorded many times. This chain connects TRBV10-2 to TRBJ2-5; a weak D match, TRBD2 (6 bases). This CDR3 comprises 15 residues. The V and J ends lost 2 bases and 1 base respectively, with 11 bases between them. CDR1 and CDR2 from the germline V gene are WSHSY and SAAADI. The CDR3, as DNA: TGCGCCAGCAGTGAGCCGGGACTCCGCCAAGAGACCCAGTACTTC. It specifies CASSEPGLRQETQYF.

This clonotype was recorded many times. CDR3 DNA: TGCGCCAGCAGCTTCGCCGGCGGAGAGAACACCGGGGAGCTGTTTTTT. Protein product: CASSFAGGENTGELFF. The chain combines TRBV5-1 with TRBJ2-2; no firm D call. Germline V gives CDR1 SGHRS, CDR2 YFSETQ. V was clipped by 2 bases and J by 1 base, with 12 bases between them. The CDR3 is 16 residues long.